The 30 T cell receptor beta chains listed next were all sequenced from one sample in a study of T cell repertoires in cytomegalovirus infection. These receptors' antigens are unknown. MiXCR was run by TCRdb on the reads, yielding one entry per CDR3 protein. Of some 920,000 distinct CDR3 sequences listed, more than 25% are singletons. The material was cultured CD8+ T cells from PBMCs, obtained from culture after CMV antigen stimulation. These receptors originate from a human donor in good health (CMV status not recorded). Some clones in this sample may be carry-over from other donors' samples.

The chain links TRBV27 to TRBJ1-5, with D possibly TRBD1 on 5 matching bases. Deletions cut 6 bases from V and 1 base from J, with 16 bases between. This CDR3 is built from 16 residues. Germline V gives CDR1 MNHEY, CDR2 SMNVEV (reference sequence). CDR3 DNA sequence: TGTGCCAGCAGCCGAATCGGGGGGGGGAGCAATCAGCCCCAGCATTTT. Translated: CASSRIGGGSNQPQHF.

The rearrangement uses TRBV27 and TRBJ2-2; 8 bases line up with TRBD2. The CDR3 totals 18 residues. Germline trimming cut 1 base from V and 0 bases from J; bases unmatched to any gene: 7. The germline V gene has CDR1 MNHEY and CDR2 SMNVEV (reference sequence). DNA of the CDR3: TGTGCCAGCAGTTTATTGGGCGGGGGGCCCGCGAACACCGGGGAGCTGTTTTTT. Residues: CASSLLGGGPANTGELFF.

Note on this clonotype: One junction end disagrees with the germline gene, perhaps due to a read error. The J gene is TRBJ1-1, the V gene TRBV7-6, with no clear D. The CDR3 totals 13 residues. CDR1 SGHVS and CDR2 FNYEAQ come from the germline V gene. The CDR3 region is CASSPDLNTEASF. The DNA of the CDR3 is TGTGCTAGCAGTCCGGACCTCAACACTGAAGCTTCCTTT. The variable domain in full, completed from reference TRBV7-6 and TRBJ1-1, reads GAGVSQSPRYKVTKRGQDVALRCDPISGHVSLYWYRQALGQGPEFLTYFNYEAQQDKSGLPNDRFSAERPEGSISTLTIQRTEQRDSAMYRCASSPDLNTEASFGQGTRLTVV.

The V and J genes are TRBV14 and TRBJ1-4, with 9 bases lining up with TRBD1. Germline trimming cut 2 bases from V and 7 bases from J; bases unmatched to any gene: 5. There are 15 residues in the CDR3. Germline CDR1 SGHDN, CDR2 FVKESK. CDR3 loop: CASSQTGTGTEKLFF. The CDR3 region has the DNA TGTGCCAGCAGCCAAACCGGGACAGGGACTGAAAAACTGTTTTTT.

The chain joins TRBV13 to TRBJ2-1; no reliable D call. Germline V gene sequence: CDR1 PRHDT, CDR2 FYEKMQ (reference sequence). There are 14 residues in the CDR3. V shed 2 bases and J shed 6 bases, with 11 bases lying between them. The CDR3 DNA reads TGTGCCAGCAGCTTAACCCGTCTCGCCAATGAGCAGTTCTTC. This encodes CASSLTRLANEQFF. Together with reference TRBV13 and TRBJ2-1, the CDR3 gives the full variable domain: AAGVIQSPRHLIKEKRETATLKCYPIPRHDTVYWYQQGPGQDPQFLISFYEKMQSDKGSIPDRFSAQQFSDYHSELNMSSLELGDSALYFCASSLTRLANEQFFGPGTRLTVL.

This clonotype was seen only a few times. The chain uses TRBV12-3 or TRBV12-4 and TRBJ2-3; D is ambiguous. V was clipped by 4 bases and J by 2 bases, with 7 bases between them. This CDR3 has 13 amino acids. CDR3 protein: CASSSTLTDTQYF. CDR3 sequence (DNA): TGTGCCAGCAGTTCCACCCTCACAGATACGCAGTATTTT.

The V gene is TRBV6-1, the J gene TRBJ1-5; perhaps TRBD1 as D (5 bases). CDR3 size: 14 residues. Trimming shortened V by 0 bases and J by 6 bases, and 9 bases separated the two germline ends. CDR1 and CDR2 from the germline V gene are MNHNS and SASEGT. This CDR3 reads CASSEAGRSQPQHF. For the CDR3, the DNA is TGTGCCAGCAGTGAAGCGGGACGTAGTCAGCCCCAGCATTTT.

This clonotype has a single count. The chain combines TRBV11-2 with TRBJ2-3; D is perhaps TRBD1 or TRBD2 (6 bases each). Germline V gives CDR1 SGHAT, CDR2 FQNNGV. V was trimmed by 5 bases and J by 2 bases, leaving 14 bases between them. CDR3 length: 15 amino acids. CDR3 nucleotides: TGTGCCAGCAGCCAACACGGGGGCCTCACAGATACGCAGTATTTT. It encodes CASSQHGGLTDTQYF. Complete variable domain (other parts from reference TRBV11-2 and TRBJ2-3): EAGVAQSPRYKIIEKRQSVAFWCNPISGHATLYWYQQILGQGPKLLIQFQNNGVVDDSQLPKDRFSAERLKGVDSTLKIQPAKLEDSAVYLCASSQHGGLTDTQYFGPGTRLTVL.

This clonotype was observed a few times. The chain has TRBV6-2 or TRBV6-3 and TRBJ2-7, with unresolved D. This CDR3 region has 16 residues. The germline gives CDR1 MNHEY, CDR2 SVGEGT. Between the trimmed V and J ends, which lost 5 bases and 8 bases, there was a span of 25 bases. This CDR3 is CASSTEDGPNPAKQYV. CDR3 DNA: TGTGCCAGCAGTACCGAGGACGGACCCAACCCGGCGAAGCAGTACGTC.

This rearrangement joins TRBV7-8 to TRBJ2-7; D might be TRBD2 (6 bases). This CDR3 spans 16 amino acids. Germline CDR1 is SGHVS and CDR2 is FQNEAQ. Trimming removed 5 bases from V and 3 bases from J, with 20 bases in between. The CDR3 sequence is CASSLSRTTSHYEQYV. Here the CDR3 DNA reads TGTGCCAGCAGCCTTAGTCGGACTACCTCCCACTACGAGCAGTACGTC.

The rearrangement joins TRBV7-9 to TRBJ2-7; 7 nucleotides agree with TRBD1. Trimming took 2 bases from V and 5 from J; bases not matched to a gene: 9. CDR3 length equals 15 residues. Germline assignment: CDR1 SEHNR and CDR2 FQNEAQ (reference sequence). CDR3 bases: TGTGCCAGCAGCTTAAGTCAAACAGGGGTCGACGAGCAGTACTTC. Its translation: CASSLSQTGVDEQYF.

This clonotype was recorded a few times. The chain is built from TRBV7-9 and TRBJ2-7, with D possibly being TRBD1 (6 bases). Per germline, CDR1 SEHNR and CDR2 FQNEAQ (reference sequence). This CDR3 region has 15 residues. V lost 1 base, J lost 0 bases, and 10 bases lay in between. As DNA, the CDR3 is TGTGCCAGCAGCTTAGACGCAGGGGTCTCCTACGAGCAGTACTTC. It translates to CASSLDAGVSYEQYF.

The chain joins TRBV6-5 to TRBJ1-4; no definite D call. The CDR3 runs to 14 residues. CDR1 and CDR2 from the germline V gene are MNHEY and SVGAGI. V lost 10 bases to trimming and J lost 4 bases, with 16 bases between them. In nucleotides, the CDR3 is TGTGCCACCTCCCTCGGAACAGTTAATGAAAAACTGTTTTTT. Translation: CATSLGTVNEKLFF.

V is TRBV10-3 and J is TRBJ2-7; TRBD2 matches at 7 bases. The V gene end was trimmed by 11 bases and the J gene end by 3 bases; junction bases not matched to a gene: 10. The CDR3 loop spans 13 amino acids. Germline CDR1 and CDR2: ENHRY and SYGVKD. CDR3 in DNA: TGTGCCTCCGGGGGAGGGGAAAGCTACGAGCAGTACTTC. Its protein product is CASGGGESYEQYF.

This clonotype has ten or more counts. This chain joins TRBV7-9 and TRBJ2-2; the D gene is possibly TRBD1 (7 bases). V lost 5 bases and J 6 bases, leaving 16 bases between the germline ends. The CDR3 is made up of 15 amino acids. Germline V lookup: CDR1 SEHNR, CDR2 FQNEAQ (reference sequence). CDR3 amino acids: CASSPRQGGPGELFF. The CDR3 DNA reads TGTGCCAGCAGCCCGAGACAGGGAGGACCCGGGGAGCTGTTTTTT.

This clonotype was observed many times. The chain employs TRBV7-9 and TRBJ2-3, with TRBD1 identical over 10 bases. Germline CDR1 and CDR2: SEHNR and FQNEAQ (reference sequence). V trimming: 4 bases; J trimming: 0 bases; junction bases outside the gene matches: 13. CDR3 size: 19 residues. CDR3 sequence reads: CASSSPGQGPSPSTDTQYF. The DNA of the CDR3 is TGTGCCAGCAGCTCGCCGGGACAGGGGCCATCCCCTAGCACAGATACGCAGTATTTT.

This clonotype was counted many times. The rearrangement joins TRBV6-5 to TRBJ2-1; TRBD1 matches at 7 bases. Germline V gene sequence: CDR1 MNHEY, CDR2 SVGAGI. V lost 5 bases, J lost 6 bases, and 10 bases stayed unmatched. The CDR3 is 15 residues long. CDR3 in DNA: TGTGCCAGCAGTCCGGGGACAGTACTTGTCAATGAGCAGTTCTTC. Encoded protein: CASSPGTVLVNEQFF.

The chain joins TRBV19 to TRBJ2-4; 7 bases align to TRBD2. The trim removed 1 base at V and 2 bases at J, leaving 2 bases unmatched. Germline V gives CDR1 LNHDA, CDR2 SQIVND (reference sequence). The CDR3 has 15 residues. This chain's CDR3 is CASSIVGGTKNIQYF. The DNA of the CDR3 is TGTGCCAGTAGTATAGTGGGGGGGACCAAAAACATTCAGTACTTC. The full variable domain, with the rest looked up from reference TRBV19 and TRBJ2-4, is DGGITQSPKYLFRKEGQNVTLSCEQNLNHDAMYWYRQDPGQGLRLIYYSQIVNDFQKGDIAEGYSVSREKKESFPLTVTSAQKNPTAFYLCASSIVGGTKNIQYFGAGTRLSVL.

In its sample, this clonotype was seen many times. The chain has TRBV6-1 and TRBJ2-3; D perhaps matches TRBD1 (6 bases). The V and J ends lost 6 bases and 4 bases respectively, with 11 bases between them. Germline loops: CDR1 MNHNS, CDR2 SASEGT. This CDR3 has 13 amino acids. The CDR3 nucleotides are TGTGCCAGCAGACACAGGGAAGCAGATACGCAGTATTTT. Translation: CASRHREADTQYF.

The V call is TRBV9, the J call TRBJ1-2; D is unclear. This CDR3 has 15 amino acids. Trimming left V 1 base short and J 0 bases short, with 10 bases between. Germline lookup yields CDR1 SGDLS and CDR2 YYNGEE. CDR3: CASSVWSTPNYGYTF. The CDR3 region has the DNA TGTGCCAGCAGCGTATGGTCGACTCCTAACTATGGCTACACCTTC.

Ten or more counts support this clonotype. The rearrangement joins TRBV7-2 to TRBJ1-4; the D gene is possibly TRBD1 (5 bases). The CDR3 has 16 residues. The V end was cut by 4 bases, the J end by 7 bases, with 19 bases between. Germline CDR1 reads SGHTA; CDR2 reads FQGNSA. The CDR3 protein is CASSSPRGVLSEKLFF. CDR3 nucleotide sequence: TGTGCCAGCAGCTCTCCACGGGGGGTCCTTAGTGAAAAACTGTTTTTT. Based on the CDR3 plus reference TRBV7-2 and TRBJ1-4, the full variable domain is GAGVSQSPSNKVTEKGKDVELRCDPISGHTALYWYRQSLGQGLEFLIYFQGNSAPDKSGLPSDRFSAERTGGSVSTLTIQRTQQEDSAVYLCASSSPRGVLSEKLFFGSGTQLSVL.

This clonotype was counted between two and nine times. This chain links TRBV7-9 with TRBJ2-1; the match to TRBD2 covers 12 bases. Trimming took 6 bases from V and 4 from J; bases not matched to a gene: 7. This CDR3 is built from 16 residues. Germline CDR1 SEHNR, CDR2 FQNEAQ (reference sequence). CDR3 DNA: TGTGCCAGCAGTCATAGAGGACTAGCGGGGTACAATGAGCAGTTCTTC. The encoded protein is CASSHRGLAGYNEQFF.

V is TRBV6-5 and J is TRBJ1-4; 8 nucleotides line up with TRBD1. Trimming at V came to 2 bases and at J to 3 bases, leaving 2 bases not matched to a gene. This CDR3 contains 15 residues. Germline lookup yields CDR1 MNHEY and CDR2 SVGAGI. CDR3 DNA: TGTGCCAGCAGTTACCAGACAGGGGCTAATGAAAAACTGTTTTTT. Translating gives CASSYQTGANEKLFF.

This clonotype came up a few times. This chain connects TRBV12-3 or TRBV12-4 to TRBJ1-2; 10 bases align to TRBD1. Unmatched junction bases numbered 7, after V lost 8 bases and J lost 4 bases. This CDR3 spans 14 amino acids. The CDR3, as DNA: TGTGCCAGCCTTCGGGGGACAGGGGTCTATGGCTACACCTTC. Amino acids: CASLRGTGVYGYTF.

V is TRBV9 and J is TRBJ2-2; possible D gene TRBD1, 5 bases. This CDR3 has 13 residues. V lost 4 bases and J 5 bases, leaving 9 bases between the germline ends. The germline gives CDR1 SGDLS, CDR2 YYNGEE. This chain's CDR3 is CASSTRQTGELFF. For the CDR3, the DNA is TGTGCCAGCAGCACCCGACAGACCGGGGAGCTGTTTTTT.

This clonotype has only a few counts. This rearrangement joins TRBV7-3 to TRBJ2-1; D might be TRBD1 or TRBD2, each matching 5 bases. The V end lost 2 bases, the J end lost 8 bases, and 22 bases lay between the germline ends. This CDR3 contains 17 residues. Looked up from germline, CDR1 is SGHTA and CDR2 is FQGTGA. The CDR3 region is CASSLSGTPSRIDEQFF. CDR3 DNA: TGTGCCAGCAGCTTATCCGGGACCCCAAGCCGGATCGATGAGCAGTTCTTC.

The V call is TRBV28, the J call TRBJ2-2; no reliable D call. The CDR3 totals 15 residues. Deletions cut 4 bases from V and 8 bases from J, with 17 bases between. Germline CDR1 reads MDHEN; CDR2 reads SYDVKM. As DNA, the CDR3 is TGTGCCAGCAGTTCGGCTTCAACACCCATGGGGGAGCTGTTTTTT. Protein product: CASSSASTPMGELFF.

V and J are TRBV7-4 and TRBJ2-7; TRBD2 might be the D (5 bases). The CDR3 covers 13 residues. Looked up from germline, CDR1 is SGHVT and CDR2 is SQSDAQ. The V and J ends lost 5 bases and 1 base respectively, with 9 bases between them. The CDR3 here is CASSPGISYEQYV. In DNA, the CDR3 is TGTGCCAGCAGCCCGGGGATTTCCTACGAGCAGTACGTC.

This rearrangement joins TRBV6-1 to TRBJ1-2; possible D gene TRBD1, 6 bases. The CDR3 spans 15 residues. Germline CDR1 reads MNHNS; CDR2 reads SASEGT. With 8 bases removed from V and 2 bases from J, the gap between germline ends came to 18 bases. The CDR3 sequence: CASLGISGANYGYTF. The CDR3 nucleotides read TGTGCCAGCCTTGGTATTTCGGGGGCAAACTATGGCTACACCTTC.

The chain recombines TRBV6-6 with TRBJ2-5; perhaps TRBD1 as D (5 bases). Germline V lookup: CDR1 MNHNY, CDR2 SVGAGI (reference sequence). V was cut by 0 bases and J by 2 bases, with 19 bases left in between. CDR3 length equals 18 residues. This CDR3 is CASSYSLGSDRKQETQYF. As DNA, the CDR3 is TGTGCCAGCAGTTACTCTCTTGGATCCGACAGAAAACAAGAGACCCAGTACTTC.